This entry describes one T cell receptor (beta chain). In this sample, this clone turned up a few times. The target of this receptor is not known. No much larger clone is present one base from it, and per-base qualities are unavailable. Trimming at the junction amounts to 2 bases on V and 1 base on J, and the germline ends lie 9 bases apart. Including the terminal cysteine and phenylalanine, the CDR3 comprises 14 residues. The sequence is cut down to CDR3 DNA, 42 bases in frame from base 1. The germline V gene (reference sequence) yields SGHNT for CDR1 and YYREEE for CDR2. The sample belongs to a study of blood T cell repertoires in COVID-19 (dated by TCRdb to about 2020). In terms of the full investigation: Samples from collaborators originated in the United States, Italy and Spain and spanned both the acute and convalescent phases of COVID-19. The material from the prospective study consisted of cDNA or gDNA derived from T cells, B-cell-depleted T cells, or PBMCs. Deeply sampled blood TCRbeta repertoires from subjects exposed to, actively infected with, or recovered from COVID-19 were included in the dataset. A freely available public database, intended as a resource for researchers studying the immune response to SARS-CoV-2, is where the repertoires were released. The samples were drawn from the first 160 participants of the ongoing ImmuneRACE study and from roughly 1,300 subjects provided by 6 global collaborators. The sample metadata nearly always contained a de-identified subject ID, COVID-19 status, age in years and sex. Where available, HLA class I and class II types were obtained from metadata supplied by the sample provider rather than from assay-based typing.

The collaborating institutions used their own protocols to collect whole blood in K2EDTA tubes. For TCRbeta analysis, collaborator samples were shipped as frozen whole blood, as isolated PBMCs, or as DNA extracted from either sample type. TCRbeta CDR3 regions were amplified from genomic DNA by means of the immunoSEQ Assay, a bias-controlled multiplex PCR. In the authors' own workflow: Nucleated cell counts per sample were estimated from amplification of reference gene primers within the assay. Sequence reads were collapsed and filtered to measure the absolute abundance of every unique TCRbeta CDR3 rearrangement. Productive Simpson clonality was computed per sample as the square root of Simpson's diversity index over productive rearrangements. The immuneACCESS repertoire file appears here via TCRdb, limited to in-frame rearrangements. These files lack a portion of the clones; in checked studies, under half of the deficit traces to unresolved V genes, and the cause of the others is not known. That table is the source of V, J and clone size, and D and trimming were worked out from the DNA. This sample is represented by more than 70,000 clones; approximately 86% of them were singletons. More than 1% of the sample comes from the top ten.

The full study reports these points: Clinical and demographic metadata were provided uncurated, with the amount varying by source and participant.

The TCR originated in a man older than 75 with active or convalescent COVID-19. Sequencing was performed on peripheral blood. The V and J segments used are TRBV5-4 and TRBJ1-1, with an unclear D gene assignment. The DNA sequence is as follows: TGTGCCAGCAGCTTAGAACAGAGGAACACTGAAGCTTTCTTT. Translated, this gives CASSLEQRNTEAFF. The full variable domain, with segments outside the CDR3 supplied by the reference TRBV5-4 and TRBJ1-1 proteins, appears as ETGVTQSPTHLIKTRGQQVTLRCSSQSGHNTVSWYQQALGQGPQFIFQYYREEENGRGNFPPRFSGLQFPNYSSELNVNALELDDSALYLCASSLEQRNTEAFFGQGTRLTVV.